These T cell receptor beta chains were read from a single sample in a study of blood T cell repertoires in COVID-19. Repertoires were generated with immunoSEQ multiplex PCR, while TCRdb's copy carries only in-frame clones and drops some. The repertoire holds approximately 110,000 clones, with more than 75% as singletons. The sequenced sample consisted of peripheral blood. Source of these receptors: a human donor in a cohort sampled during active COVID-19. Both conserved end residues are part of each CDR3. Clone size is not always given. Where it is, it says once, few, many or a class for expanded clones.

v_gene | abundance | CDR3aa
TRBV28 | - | CASRSFGQTEAFF
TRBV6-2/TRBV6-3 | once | CASSYIRQEAFF
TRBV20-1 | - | CSASGEKETQYF
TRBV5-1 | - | CASSLVQGTDTQYF
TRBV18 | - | CASSPGQGAVTEAFF
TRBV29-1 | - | CSGAQVLSSYNEQFF
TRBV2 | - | CASSRGLAGLTDTQYF
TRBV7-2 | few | CASSLRGRTDSPLHF
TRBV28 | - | CASRVGTGKGYGYTF
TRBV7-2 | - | CASSLFLTSGGYEQYF
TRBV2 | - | CASSATSGSLETQYF
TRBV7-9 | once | CASSFDTTNYGYTF
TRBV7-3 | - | CASSSRLAGGTDTQYF